This T cell receptor (beta chain) was identified during a study of shared clonotypes between healthy human individuals. About the study: Each donor had three CD4 naive, three CD4 memory, two CD8 naive and one CD8 memory plate. Findings and caveats of the study: When compared with the clonotypes that were shared by all four sorted-subset donors, the non-shared clonotypes turned out to have lower generation probabilities. Generally, estimated richness proved larger in naive subsets than it did in memory subsets. Specimens sampled were limited to blood, with tissue repertoires likely differing.

Trimming took 3 bases from V and 3 from J, leaving 5 bases between them. Germline V gene sequence: CDR1 MDHEN, CDR2 SYDVKM. CDR3 length equals 12 residues. This clone was recorded a few times. Its antigen is as yet unknown. Method: immunoSEQ multiplex PCR; TCRdb's copy keeps in-frame clones and lacks some. The sample has some 2 million clones; about 95% are singletons. Terminally differentiated effector memory CD45RA+ cells were left out of the naive CD8 fraction, which was CD45RO-negative and positively selected for CCR7. Sample: naive CD8+ T cells sorted from blood. The TCR originated in a man aged 18 to 29 in good health. The chain recombines TRBV28 with TRBJ1-2; unclear D gene. The CDR3 DNA sequence: TGTGCCAGCAGTTTCAACGACTATGGCTACACCTTC. Its protein product is CASSFNDYGYTF.